The T cell receptor (beta chain) under discussion was sequenced for a study of cytomegalovirus exposure and HLA in healthy donors. PCR amplification relied on 60 Vbeta primers (plus 13 Jbeta primers). Measured with immunoSEQ multiplex PCR; TCRdb has only the in-frame clones, and not every one. This table has 90,000 to 110,000 clones, 81% appearing once. CDR1 is LNHDA, CDR2 SQIVND, per germline (reference sequence). The CDR3 has 19 residues. After removal of 5 bases from V and 0 bases from J, the junction contained 9 bases not matched to a gene. The J gene is TRBJ2-2, the V gene TRBV19, with 13 bases lining up with TRBD2. Sequencing was carried out using PBMCs. This clonotype was sampled from a woman aged 25 to 39 in good health and CMV-seronegative. DNA of the CDR3: TGTGCCAGTAGTCTAAGCCCGGGACTAGCGGGAACGAACACCGGGGAGCTGTTTTTT. It yields the protein CASSLSPGLAGTNTGELFF.